The next 29 T cell receptor beta chains were all read from a single sample in a study of radiotherapy plus CTLA-4 blockade in lung cancer. Sequenced by immunoSEQ multiplex PCR; TCRdb stores in-frame clones only, minus some. Here the sample spans fewer than 65,000 clones, more than 75% being singletons. Sequencing was performed on peripheral blood, taken from a patient treated with radiotherapy plus ipilimumab. The origin of the receptors is a human donor with non-small cell lung cancer who had a complete response to radiotherapy plus ipilimumab.

The chain uses TRBV6-6 and TRBJ2-1, with TRBD1 as a possible D gene (6 bases). V lost 5 bases to trimming and J lost 6 bases, with 11 bases between them. CDR3 length: 13 amino acids. Germline CDR1 reads MNHNY; CDR2 reads SVGAGI (reference sequence). CDR3 coding DNA: TGTGCCAGCAGTCCCGGACAGTCCAATGAGCAGTTCTTC. Translation: CASSPGQSNEQFF.

The V and J genes are TRBV15 and TRBJ1-4; D may be TRBD1 (5 bases). V gave up 0 bases and J gave up 5 bases, with 7 bases separating them. The CDR3 has 14 amino acids. Germline CDR1 and CDR2: LNHNV and YYDKDF (reference sequence). In DNA form, the CDR3 reads TGTGCCACCAGCAGAGAATCAGGGAATGAAAAACTGTTTTTT. Translating it yields CATSRESGNEKLFF.

CDR3 loop: CASSGPSGGQETQYF. As DNA, the CDR3 is TGTGCCAGCTCGGGGCCTAGCGGGGGCCAAGAGACCCAGTACTTC. This chain uses TRBV5-6 with TRBJ2-5, with 10 bases that match TRBD2. V shed 7 bases and J 1 base; nucleotides not matched to a gene: 7. The CDR3 is 15 residues long. CDR1 and CDR2 from the germline V gene are SGHDT and YYEEEE.

This clone appeared once. V and J are TRBV7-9 and TRBJ2-1; a possible D gene is TRBD2 (6 bases). V shed 3 bases and J shed 7 bases, with 13 bases lying between them. CDR1 SEHNR and CDR2 FQNEAQ come from the germline V gene (reference sequence). The CDR3 has 14 residues. The DNA for the CDR3 is TGTGCCAGCAGCTTGCCGGGACTGGTAAATGAGCAGTTCTTC. This encodes CASSLPGLVNEQFF. Looking up the rest from reference TRBV7-9 and TRBJ2-1 gives the full variable domain: DTGVSQNPRHKITKRGQNVTFRCDPISEHNRLYWYRQTLGQGPEFLTYFQNEAQLEKSRLLSDRFSAERPKGSFSTLEIQRTEQGDSAMYLCASSLPGLVNEQFFGPGTRLTVL.

This clone has just a few counts. The junction departs from the called germline gene at one end, perhaps through a read error. This chain links TRBV7-7 with TRBJ1-1; D unresolved. This CDR3 has 13 amino acids. Germline V lookup: CDR1 SSHAT, CDR2 FNYEAQ (reference sequence). The CDR3 sequence is CASSSTVNTEAFF. The CDR3 DNA reads TGTGCTAGCAGCTCAACAGTGAACACTGAAGCTTTCTTT.

The V and J genes are TRBV30 and TRBJ1-3; D might be TRBD1 (5 bases). The CDR3 is 12 amino acids. Trimming shortened V by 4 bases and J by 4 bases, and 8 bases separated the two germline ends. Germline CDR1 reads GTSNPN; CDR2 reads SVGIG (reference sequence). In nucleotides, the CDR3 is TGTGCCTGGATGGGGGGAGGAAACACCATATATTTT. Translation: CAWMGGGNTIYF.

The chain uses TRBV7-2 and TRBJ1-2; TRBD1 might be the D (5 bases). Germline V CDR1 and CDR2: SGHTA, FQGNSA. CDR3 length: 14 residues. Deletions cut 4 bases from V and 0 bases from J, with 9 bases between. The CDR3 reads CASSSTEANYGYTF. The CDR3 DNA sequence: TGTGCCAGCAGCTCGACAGAAGCTAACTATGGCTACACCTTC. The whole variable domain, remainder taken from reference TRBV7-2 and TRBJ1-2, is GAGVSQSPSNKVTEKGKDVELRCDPISGHTALYWYRQSLGQGLEFLIYFQGNSAPDKSGLPSDRFSAERTGGSVSTLTIQRTQQEDSAVYLCASSSTEANYGYTFGSGTRLTVV.

The chain couples TRBV15 to TRBJ1-2; TRBD1 aligns across 12 bases. V shed 0 bases, J shed 5 bases, and the junction held 10 bases outside the gene matches. CDR3 length: 18 residues. The germline V gene has CDR1 LNHNV and CDR2 YYDKDF (reference sequence). Here the CDR3 reads CATSRDLGQGAVNYGYTF. The CDR3, as DNA: TGTGCCACCAGCAGAGATCTGGGACAGGGGGCAGTAAATTATGGCTACACCTTC.

The chain's CDR3 is CASSPAGNNEQFF. The CDR3 nucleotides read TGTGCCAGCAGCCCCGCAGGGAACAATGAGCAGTTCTTC. The V gene is TRBV7-9, the J gene TRBJ2-1; D perhaps matches TRBD1 (5 bases). The CDR3 contains 13 residues. Per germline, CDR1 SEHNR and CDR2 FQNEAQ (reference sequence). The ends were cut back, 5 bases at V and 5 bases at J, with 10 bases in the middle.

The chain joins TRBV7-8 to TRBJ2-5; a possible D gene is TRBD1 (5 bases). Germline V gives CDR1 SGHVS, CDR2 FQNEAQ. V was shortened by 5 bases and J by 4 bases, with 11 bases between the two germline ends. The CDR3 extends over 13 amino acids. The CDR3 loop reads CASSPGHAETQYF. The CDR3 DNA sequence: TGTGCCAGCAGCCCAGGGCACGCAGAGACCCAGTACTTC. The full variable domain, completed using reference TRBV7-8 and TRBJ2-5, is GAGVSQSPRYKVAKRGQDVALRCDPISGHVSLFWYQQALGQGPEFLTYFQNEAQLDKSGLPSDRFFAERPEGSVSTLKIQRTQQEDSAVYLCASSPGHAETQYFGPGTRLLVL.

The chain carries TRBV19 and TRBJ1-1, with D perhaps TRBD1 (5 bases). CDR1 is LNHDA and CDR2 is SQIVND in the germline V gene (reference sequence). V was trimmed by 5 bases and J by 5 bases, leaving 18 bases between them. The CDR3 is 15 amino acids. CDR3 sequence reads: CASSYRTGTRTEAFF. CDR3 DNA: TGTGCCAGTAGTTACCGGACGGGGACTCGGACTGAAGCTTTCTTT. The entire variable domain, with the rest obtained from reference TRBV19 and TRBJ1-1, is as follows: DGGITQSPKYLFRKEGQNVTLSCEQNLNHDAMYWYRQDPGQGLRLIYYSQIVNDFQKGDIAEGYSVSREKKESFPLTVTSAQKNPTAFYLCASSYRTGTRTEAFFGQGTRLTVV.

The V call is TRBV7-9, the J call TRBJ1-2; weak D call: TRBD1 (5 bases). V was trimmed by 3 bases and J by 2 bases, leaving 7 bases between them. CDR3 length: 13 residues. Germline values: CDR1 SEHNR, CDR2 FQNEAQ (reference sequence). The CDR3 protein is CASSFGGNYGYTF. The CDR3 nucleotides read TGTGCCAGCAGCTTCGGGGGGAACTATGGCTACACCTTC.

The chain recombines TRBV7-2 with TRBJ1-2; no clear D. V was trimmed by 2 bases and J by 3 bases, leaving 10 bases between them. The V gene's germline CDR1 is SGHTA and CDR2 FQGNSA. CDR3 length: 14 amino acids. The CDR3 spells CASSLMVGDYGYTF. The CDR3 DNA follows: TGTGCCAGCAGCTTAATGGTCGGGGACTATGGCTACACCTTC.

The V call is TRBV25-1, the J call TRBJ1-2; possible D gene TRBD1, 6 bases. The V gene lost 2 bases and the J gene lost 8 bases, with 18 bases spanning the gap. The CDR3 extends over 15 amino acids. The germline gives CDR1 MGHDK, CDR2 SYGVNS. CDR3 coding DNA: TGTGCCAGCAGTGAAGGGGGGGCGACGACTATGGGCTACACCTTC. The encoded protein is CASSEGGATTMGYTF.

The V gene is TRBV7-2, the J gene TRBJ1-5; 11 bases match TRBD1. Germline assignment: CDR1 SGHTA and CDR2 FQGNSA. CDR3 length equals 16 residues. V gave up 2 bases and J gave up 5 bases; unmatched junction bases: 5. The CDR3 sequence: CASSLYPGQGDQPQHF. The CDR3, as DNA: TGTGCCAGCAGCTTATATCCGGGACAGGGGGATCAGCCCCAGCATTTT.

Concerning this clone itself: One end of the junction does not line up with germline, which may come from a read error. The chain links TRBV10-1 to TRBJ2-3; 9 positions agree with TRBD2. Germline V lookup: CDR1 WNHNN, CDR2 SYGVQD (reference sequence). The CDR3 is made up of 15 amino acids. The CDR3 region has the DNA TGCGCCAGCAGCGAGTCAGCTAGCGGGGCGGGTACGCAGTATTTT. Amino acid sequence: CASSESASGAGTQYF.

The rearrangement uses TRBV12-5 and TRBJ2-7; perhaps TRBD1 as D (6 bases). This CDR3 region has 13 residues. Trimming left V 4 bases short and J 2 bases short, with 9 bases between. Germline CDR1 and CDR2: LGHNT and FRNRAP. The CDR3 region is CASGWGQPYEQYF. The CDR3 coding sequence is TGTGCTAGTGGTTGGGGACAACCCTACGAGCAGTACTTC.

CDR3 in DNA: TGCGCCAGCAGCCAATTTGGTGAGGGCAGGGAGACCCAGTACTTC. This gives the protein CASSQFGEGRETQYF. The chain combines TRBV4-3 with TRBJ2-5, with a weak D call TRBD2 (5 bases). Germline CDR1 reads LGHNA; CDR2 reads YSLEER. The CDR3 runs to 15 residues. V lost 2 bases to trimming and J lost 5 bases, with 15 bases between them.

The chain carries TRBV30 and TRBJ2-3; 10 bases are a match to TRBD2. This CDR3 region has 16 residues. V gave up 3 bases and J gave up 4 bases; unmatched junction bases: 10. CDR1 is GTSNPN, CDR2 SVGIG, per germline (reference sequence). CDR3 sequence reads: CAWSAKSGRVADTQYF. The CDR3 DNA is TGTGCCTGGAGCGCGAAAAGCGGGAGGGTGGCAGATACGCAGTATTTT. Full variable domain (remainder filled in from reference TRBV30 and TRBJ2-3): SQTIHQWPATLVQPVGSPLSLECTVEGTSNPNLYWYRQAAGRGLQLLFYSVGIGQISSEVPQNLSASRPQDRQFILSSKKLLLSDSGFYLCAWSAKSGRVADTQYFGPGTRLTVL.

This chain links TRBV2 with TRBJ2-1; D may be TRBD2 (5 bases). From germline, CDR1 is SNHLY and CDR2 FYNNEI. CDR3 length: 17 residues. The V end was cut by 5 bases, the J end by 0 bases, with 17 bases between. CDR3 protein: CASSPIVARSSYNEQFF. CDR3 coding DNA: TGTGCCAGCAGTCCAATCGTAGCGCGTAGCTCCTACAATGAGCAGTTCTTC.

V usage is TRBV27 and J usage is TRBJ2-1; 10 nucleotides align to TRBD2. Losses at the gene ends were 7 bases for V and 1 base for J; bases not matched to a gene: 4. In germline, CDR1 is MNHEY, CDR2 SMNVEV (reference sequence). CDR3 length: 15 residues. CDR3 sequence: CASNEAGGSYNEQFF. As DNA, the CDR3 is TGTGCCAGCAATGAAGCGGGGGGGTCCTACAATGAGCAGTTCTTC.

The rearrangement joins TRBV5-6 to TRBJ1-2; D is undetermined. The V and J ends lost 4 bases and 1 base respectively, with 11 bases between them. Germline values: CDR1 SGHDT, CDR2 YYEEEE. The CDR3 covers 14 residues. DNA of the CDR3: TGTGCCAGCAGCCCCCCTCCCGGTAACTATGGCTACACCTTC. Protein: CASSPPPGNYGYTF.

V gene TRBV27 combines with J gene TRBJ2-7; 13 bases align to TRBD2. Per the germline V gene, CDR1 is MNHEY and CDR2 is SMNVEV (reference sequence). The V segment lost 6 bases and the J segment 4 bases; nucleotides outside the gene matches: 12. The CDR3 runs to 17 residues. The CDR3 region is CASSQTGTSGIWYEQYV. CDR3 sequence (DNA): TGTGCCAGCAGCCAGACCGGGACTAGCGGGATCTGGTACGAGCAGTACGTC.

The chain is built from TRBV10-2 and TRBJ2-5, with a tentative D call TRBD2 (5 bases). Germline V lookup: CDR1 WSHSY, CDR2 SAAADI. This CDR3 spans 15 amino acids. With 4 bases removed from V and 1 base from J, the gap between germline ends came to 13 bases. The CDR3 DNA is TGCGCCAGCAGTGGGACCGGAGGAAGCCAAGAGACCCAGTACTTC. This codes for CASSGTGGSQETQYF.

CDR3 loop: CASSIGRSYNSPLHF. In nucleotides, the CDR3 is TGTGCCAGTAGTATCGGTCGCTCCTATAATTCACCCCTCCACTTT. The chain uses TRBV19 and TRBJ1-6; D not certain. Trimming removed 3 bases at V and 0 bases at J, with 6 bases between. Germline V gene sequence: CDR1 LNHDA, CDR2 SQIVND (reference sequence). CDR3 length: 15 amino acids. Combining the CDR3 with reference TRBV19 and TRBJ1-6 gives the whole variable domain DGGITQSPKYLFRKEGQNVTLSCEQNLNHDAMYWYRQDPGQGLRLIYYSQIVNDFQKGDIAEGYSVSREKKESFPLTVTSAQKNPTAFYLCASSIGRSYNSPLHFGNGTRLTVT.

This clone was seen a single time. CDR3 loop: CASSLWLAGGQETQYF. The CDR3 DNA sequence: TGTGCCAGCAGCTTATGGCTAGCGGGAGGCCAAGAGACCCAGTACTTC. This chain connects TRBV7-2 to TRBJ2-5; 11 bases align to TRBD2. Germline V gene sequence: CDR1 SGHTA, CDR2 FQGNSA. There are 16 residues in the CDR3. Trimming cost V 2 bases and J 1 base; bases outside gene matches: 3.

The chain joins TRBV19 to TRBJ2-1; 7 nucleotides line up with TRBD1. The CDR3 extends over 15 amino acids. The trim removed 3 bases at V and 4 bases at J, leaving 6 bases unmatched. Germline CDR1 reads LNHDA; CDR2 reads SQIVND (reference sequence). In DNA form, the CDR3 reads TGTGCCAGTAGTATTGGGGGACAGTCTTACAATGAGCAGTTCTTC. Translation: CASSIGGQSYNEQFF.

The rearrangement joins TRBV28 to TRBJ2-7; possible D gene TRBD2, 5 bases. This CDR3 comprises 12 residues. With 5 bases removed from V and 3 bases from J, the gap between germline ends came to 8 bases. The V gene's germline CDR1 is MDHEN and CDR2 SYDVKM. Here the CDR3 reads CASSGGRYEQYF. As DNA, the CDR3 is TGTGCCAGCAGTGGCGGGCGCTACGAGCAGTACTTC.

V and J are TRBV10-1 and TRBJ2-1; D ambiguous. CDR1 is WNHNN, CDR2 SYGVQD, per germline (reference sequence). The CDR3 extends over 15 amino acids. With 3 bases removed from V and 8 bases from J, the gap between germline ends came to 17 bases. The DNA for the CDR3 is TGCGCCAGCAGTGACGCCGCCTTGGGTGAGGATGAGCAGTTCTTC. This encodes CASSDAALGEDEQFF.